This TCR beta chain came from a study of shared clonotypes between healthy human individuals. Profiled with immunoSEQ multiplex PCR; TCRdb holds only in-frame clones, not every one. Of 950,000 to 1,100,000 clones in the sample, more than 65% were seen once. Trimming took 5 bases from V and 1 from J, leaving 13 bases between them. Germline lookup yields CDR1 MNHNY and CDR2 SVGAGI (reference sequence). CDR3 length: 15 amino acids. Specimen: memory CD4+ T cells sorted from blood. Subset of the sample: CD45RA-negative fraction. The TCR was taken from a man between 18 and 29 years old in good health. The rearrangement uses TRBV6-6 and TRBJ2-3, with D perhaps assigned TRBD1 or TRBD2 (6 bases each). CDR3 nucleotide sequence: TGTGCCAGCAGTCCGCGGGACACCCGCACAGATACGCAGTATTTT. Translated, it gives CASSPRDTRTDTQYF.